Following are 22 T cell receptor beta chains from one sample sequenced in a study of radiation and T cells in renal cell carcinoma. Sequencing was performed with immunoSEQ multiplex PCR; in TCRdb, only in-frame clones are kept and a portion is missing. The profile shows 100,000 to 150,000 clones, approximately 78% of them singletons. The time point here: baseline pretreatment blood. Treatment here: 15 Gy SBRT to primary tumor, nephrectomy 4 weeks later. The sample consisted of blood, taken from a patient whose treatment included radiotherapy and nephrectomy. The receptors were sampled from a woman in her sixties with renal cell carcinoma.

This sequence joins TRBV27 and TRBJ2-1; TRBD1 aligns across 10 bases. V lost 3 bases to trimming and J lost 8 bases; unmatched junction nucleotides: 4. The CDR3 covers 14 residues. Germline-derived CDR1 and CDR2 are MNHEY and SMNVEV (reference sequence). CDR3 region: CASSFPGTGDEQFF. In DNA, the CDR3 is TGTGCCAGCAGTTTTCCAGGGACAGGGGATGAGCAGTTCTTC.

The chain is built from TRBV5-4 and TRBJ2-1, with 10 bases identical to TRBD1. Germline values: CDR1 SGHNT, CDR2 YYREEE (reference sequence). This CDR3 spans 16 amino acids. J was trimmed by 7 bases and V by 0 bases; bases with no gene match: 7. The CDR3 coding sequence is TGTGCCAGCAGCTTGGTATTCGGGACAGGGGTAAATGAGCAGTTCTTC. Translated: CASSLVFGTGVNEQFF.

The chain joins TRBV19 to TRBJ1-1, with 9 positions matching TRBD1. This CDR3 is built from 14 residues. CDR1 LNHDA and CDR2 SQIVND come from the germline V gene (reference sequence). V was pared by 1 base and J by 3 bases, with 0 bases of the junction left unmatched. The CDR3: CASSIGTGDTEAFF. The CDR3 region has the DNA TGTGCCAGTAGTATAGGGACAGGGGACACTGAAGCTTTCTTT. Filled out from reference TRBV19 and TRBJ1-1, the complete variable domain reads DGGITQSPKYLFRKEGQNVTLSCEQNLNHDAMYWYRQDPGQGLRLIYYSQIVNDFQKGDIAEGYSVSREKKESFPLTVTSAQKNPTAFYLCASSIGTGDTEAFFGQGTRLTVV.

V usage is TRBV28 and J usage is TRBJ2-1; TRBD1 might be the D (5 bases). CDR3 size: 16 residues. The V end was cut by 5 bases, the J end by 7 bases, with 21 bases between. Germline V lookup: CDR1 MDHEN, CDR2 SYDVKM. Here the CDR3 reads CASSQTDPGLGNEQFF. In DNA, the CDR3 is TGTGCCAGCAGTCAAACCGATCCAGGGCTGGGGAATGAGCAGTTCTTC. Variable domain in full (rest from reference TRBV28 and TRBJ2-1): DVKVTQSSRYLVKRTGEKVFLECVQDMDHENMFWYRQDPGLGLRLIYFSYDVKMKEKGDIPEGYSVSREKKERFSLILESASTNQTSMYLCASSQTDPGLGNEQFFGPGTRLTVL.

The chain uses TRBV7-8 and TRBJ2-1; 9 nucleotides agree with TRBD2. The V gene's germline CDR1 is SGHVS and CDR2 FQNEAQ. Germline trimming cut 2 bases from V and 5 bases from J; bases unmatched to any gene: 7. This CDR3 is 16 amino acids long. CDR3: CASSLWLLAGDNEQFF. CDR3 nucleotide sequence: TGTGCCAGCAGCTTATGGCTCTTAGCGGGGGACAATGAGCAGTTCTTC.

The rearrangement joins TRBV6-1 to TRBJ1-2; 8 nucleotides agree with TRBD1. The CDR3 is 14 amino acids. Germline V CDR1 and CDR2: MNHNS, SASEGT. V dropped 6 bases and J dropped 7; count of bases not matched to a gene: 10. CDR3: CASRTDRESGGYTF. CDR3 nucleotide sequence: TGTGCCAGCAGGACGGACAGGGAGTCCGGTGGCTACACCTTC.

The rearrangement uses TRBV6-1 and TRBJ2-1; TRBD1 aligns across 10 bases. Looked up from germline, CDR1 is MNHNS and CDR2 is SASEGT. The CDR3 is 15 residues long. V shed 5 bases and J 6 bases; nucleotides not matched to a gene: 7. CDR3 nucleotide sequence: TGTGCCAGCAGTCCAGGGACAGGGGCGGGCAATGAGCAGTTCTTC. Its protein product is CASSPGTGAGNEQFF.

This rearrangement joins TRBV5-4 to TRBJ2-1, with TRBD2 identical over 8 bases. The germline V gene encodes CDR1 SGHNT and CDR2 YYREEE (reference sequence). Trimming at V came to 5 bases and at J to 0 bases, leaving 7 bases not matched to a gene. The length of the CDR3 is 16 residues. The CDR3 spells CASRPTSGSSYNEQFF. Here the CDR3 DNA reads TGTGCCAGCAGGCCTACTAGCGGAAGCTCCTACAATGAGCAGTTCTTC.

The V and J genes are TRBV19 and TRBJ1-2; a possible D gene is TRBD1 (5 bases). Per the germline V gene, CDR1 is LNHDA and CDR2 is SQIVND (reference sequence). The CDR3 length is 15 residues. V was trimmed by 5 bases and J by 0 bases, leaving 13 bases between them. CDR3 nucleotide sequence: TGTGCCAGTAGTCCCGGGGGGGAAGCTAACTATGGCTACACCTTC. Encoded protein: CASSPGGEANYGYTF.

The chain is built from TRBV5-1 and TRBJ2-7, with D unresolved. CDR1 and CDR2 (germline): SGHRS, YFSETQ. Trimming shortened V by 4 bases and J by 3 bases, and 20 bases separated the two germline ends. The CDR3 length is 16 residues. The CDR3 protein is CASSLAPRSRRYEQYF. CDR3 nucleotides: TGCGCCAGCAGCCTTGCGCCTCGGTCTCGGCGCTACGAGCAGTACTTC.

CDR3 sequence: CASSLGLAGGFYEQYF. The CDR3 nucleotides read TGTGCCAGCAGCTTAGGTCTAGCGGGAGGGTTTTACGAGCAGTACTTC. This chain joins TRBV11-2 and TRBJ2-7, with 12 positions matching TRBD2. Trimming removed 1 base from V and 4 bases from J; junction bases left unmatched: 5. CDR1 and CDR2 (germline): SGHAT, FQNNGV. This CDR3 comprises 16 residues. The full variable domain, rest sourced from reference TRBV11-2 and TRBJ2-7, is EAGVAQSPRYKIIEKRQSVAFWCNPISGHATLYWYQQILGQGPKLLIQFQNNGVVDDSQLPKDRFSAERLKGVDSTLKIQPAKLEDSAVYLCASSLGLAGGFYEQYFGPGTRLTVT.

V gene TRBV28 combines with J gene TRBJ2-3, with 7 bases fitting TRBD1. Germline V gene lookup returns CDR1 MDHEN and CDR2 SYDVKM. The ends lost 4 bases at V and 6 bases at J; junction bases unmatched: 7. The CDR3 has 14 amino acids. The CDR3: CASSSGQSMDTQYF. CDR3 nucleotides: TGTGCCAGCAGTTCGGGACAGTCGATGGATACGCAGTATTTT.

This clone has more than one count but fewer than ten. The chain couples TRBV28 to TRBJ2-7; 8 bases are shared with TRBD2. CDR1 is MDHEN, CDR2 SYDVKM, per germline. This CDR3 comprises 16 residues. Losses at the gene ends were 8 bases for V and 5 bases for J; bases not matched to a gene: 17. DNA for the CDR3: TGTGCCAGCTCCCTTCTGGCGGGAGGACGGGGGGACGAGCAGTACTTC. Translation gives CASSLLAGGRGDEQYF.

This clone was picked up one time. V gene TRBV10-2 combines with J gene TRBJ1-5; D gene uncertain. Germline V gives CDR1 WSHSY, CDR2 SAAADI. The length of the CDR3 is 17 residues. V lost 4 bases, J lost 3 bases, and 19 bases lay in between. CDR3 loop: CASSGLYSRRDNQPQHF. The CDR3 region has the DNA TGCGCCAGCAGTGGACTATACAGTAGACGGGACAATCAGCCCCAGCATTTT.

The chain has TRBV6-1 and TRBJ1-1; TRBD1 might be the D (5 bases). The CDR3 contains 16 residues. Trimming pared 4 bases from V and 0 bases from J, leaving 15 bases between. Per the germline V gene, CDR1 is MNHNS and CDR2 is SASEGT. The CDR3 sequence is CASSASRRGVNTEAFF. DNA of the CDR3: TGTGCCAGCAGTGCCTCCAGACGGGGGGTGAACACTGAAGCTTTCTTT.

The chain uses TRBV9 and TRBJ2-3; tentative D call: TRBD1 (6 bases). The CDR3 contains 13 residues. Trimming removed 4 bases at V and 2 bases at J, with 8 bases between. Germline CDR1 SGDLS, CDR2 YYNGEE. In DNA, the CDR3 is TGTGCCAGCAGCCGGGACACCACAGATACGCAGTATTTT. Its protein is CASSRDTTDTQYF.

This sequence joins TRBV5-5 and TRBJ2-7; 9 positions agree with TRBD1. J was trimmed by 2 bases and V by 4 bases; bases with no gene match: 4. This CDR3 comprises 14 residues. The germline CDR1 and CDR2 sequences are SGHKS and YYEKEE (reference sequence). CDR3 nucleotide sequence: TGTGCCAGCAGCCCGACAGGGGGGACCTACGAGCAGTACTTC. The encoded protein is CASSPTGGTYEQYF. Supplemented by reference TRBV5-5 and TRBJ2-7, the full variable domain reads DAGVTQSPTHLIKTRGQQVTLRCSPISGHKSVSWYQQVLGQGPQFIFQYYEKEERGRGNFPDRFSARQFPNYSSELNVNALLLGDSALYLCASSPTGGTYEQYFGPGTRLTVT.

In its sample, this clone was seen a few times. V usage is TRBV5-4 and J usage is TRBJ1-1, with 9 nucleotides matching TRBD1. Germline V gives CDR1 SGHNT, CDR2 YYREEE (reference sequence). The CDR3 is 13 residues long. With 4 bases clipped from V and 6 bases from J, the junction kept 4 bases outside the gene matches. CDR3 sequence (DNA): TGTGCCAGCAGCAGACAGGGGGACGCTGAAGCTTTCTTT. It encodes CASSRQGDAEAFF.

The chain is built from TRBV28 and TRBJ2-1, with TRBD2 matching over 8 bases. Trimming removed 4 bases from V and 2 bases from J; junction bases left unmatched: 7. The CDR3 length is 16 residues. In germline, CDR1 is MDHEN, CDR2 SYDVKM. The CDR3 spells CASSSFSGAAYNEQFF. CDR3 nucleotides: TGTGCCAGCAGTTCCTTTAGCGGGGCCGCCTACAATGAGCAGTTCTTC.

The chain has TRBV7-9 and TRBJ1-2, with a possible D match to TRBD1 (5 bases). Germline V lookup: CDR1 SEHNR, CDR2 FQNEAQ (reference sequence). Deletions cut 4 bases from V and 3 bases from J, with 15 bases between. This CDR3 region has 15 residues. The CDR3 protein is CASSSPTRDYYGYTF. The CDR3 DNA follows: TGTGCCAGCAGCTCACCAACCAGGGATTACTATGGCTACACCTTC.

This clone was detected once. V gene TRBV19 combines with J gene TRBJ1-4; D call uncertain. Trimming cost V 2 bases and J 1 base, with 11 bases left between them. The CDR3 runs 16 residues. Looked up from germline, CDR1 is LNHDA and CDR2 is SQIVND (reference sequence). The CDR3 sequence: CASSIMVLRTNEKLFF. In nucleotides, the CDR3 is TGTGCCAGTAGTATAATGGTCCTTCGAACTAATGAAAAACTGTTTTTT.

Only a few counts were recorded for this clone. V and J are TRBV5-1 and TRBJ1-1; no firm D call. CDR3 length: 14 amino acids. Germline CDR1 reads SGHRS; CDR2 reads YFSETQ. The V gene lost 0 bases and the J gene lost 1 base, with 7 bases spanning the gap. The CDR3 reads CASSLERPNTEAFF. In nucleotides, the CDR3 is TGCGCCAGCAGCTTGGAAAGGCCGAACACTGAAGCTTTCTTT.